Listed below are T cell receptor beta chains from one sample, sequenced in a study of identical twins. TCRdb reprocessed the 5' RACE reads via MiXCR and lists one record per CDR3 protein. The repertoire holds 510,000 or so distinct CDR3 sequences, with 13% to 15% as singletons. The same specimen was also included in a second study, on yellow fever vaccine responses in identical twins.

The sample was CD4+ T cells sorted from blood. All receptors derive from a woman between 18 and 30 years old in good health. CDR3s include the opening cysteine and the closing phenylalanine or tryptophan. The order of the fields is D gene, V gene, J gene, clone size, CDR3 protein, CDR3 DNA. A D gene is named only where the DNA matches it firmly. Size is omitted from some rows. Given values are once, few, many or a class for expanded clones.

TRBD1	TRBV5-1	TRBJ2-3	many	CASSITGQGTTDTQYF	TGCGCCAGCAGCATAACCGGACAGGGCACAACAGATACGCAGTATTTT
NA	TRBV5-8	TRBJ2-5	NA	CASSRGLGNQETQYF	TGTGCCAGCAGCCGGGGTCTGGGGAACCAAGAGACCCAGTACTTC
TRBD2	TRBV20-1	TRBJ2-1	NA	CSANSGTSHNNEQFF	TGCAGTGCTAATTCAGGGACTAGCCATAACAATGAGCAGTTCTTC
NA	TRBV27	TRBJ1-1	few	CATRVVSNTEAFF	TGTGCCACGAGGGTTGTTTCGAACACTGAAGCTTTCTTT
NA	TRBV10-3	TRBJ1-2	many	CAISPMAANYGYTF	TGTGCCATCAGCCCTATGGCAGCAAACTATGGCTACACCTTC
NA	TRBV11-2	TRBJ1-6	many	CASSLDRGNSPLHF	TGTGCCAGCAGCTTAGATCGGGGTAATTCACCCCTCCACTTT
NA	TRBV6-1	TRBJ1-2	NA	CASRESYDSNYGYTF	TGTGCCAGCAGGGAGAGCTACGACAGCAACTATGGCTACACCTTC
NA	TRBV12-3/TRBV12-4	TRBJ1-2	few	CASTQVSYGYTF	TGTGCCAGCACCCAGGTGTCCTATGGCTACACCTTC
NA	TRBV4-1	TRBJ2-2	NA	CASSQDLGVRSGELFF	TGCGCCAGCAGCCAAGATTTGGGGGTTCGGTCCGGGGAGCTGTTTTTT
NA	TRBV7-2	TRBJ2-2	many	CASSPDPGVSTGELFF	TGTGCCAGCAGCCCAGACCCAGGGGTCAGCACCGGGGAGCTGTTTTTT
NA	TRBV28	TRBJ1-5	NA	CASSLLAAFWNQPQHF	TGTGCCAGCAGTTTATTGGCGGCCTTTTGGAATCAGCCCCAGCATTTT
TRBD2	TRBV5-5	TRBJ2-1	NA	CASSLGTSAMSQQFF	TGTGCCAGCAGCTTAGGGACTAGCGCCATGAGTCAGCAGTTCTTC
NA	TRBV2	TRBJ2-1	NA	CANVYNEQFF	TGTGCCAACGTATACAATGAGCAGTTCTTC
NA	TRBV10-3	TRBJ1-2	NA	CAISPGENGYTF	TGTGCCATCAGTCCCGGGGAGAATGGCTACACCTTC
NA	TRBV12-3/TRBV12-4	TRBJ1-2	NA	CASSYVTEYGYTF	TGTGCCAGCAGTTACGTCACCGAATATGGCTACACCTTC
NA	TRBV25-1	TRBJ2-3	few	CASSEPLWHTDTQYF	TGTGCCAGCAGTGAACCCCTTTGGCACACAGATACGCAGTATTTT
NA	TRBV29-1	TRBJ1-5	NA	CSVRQAYNQPQHF	TGCAGCGTTCGACAGGCTTACAATCAGCCCCAGCATTTT
TRBD2	TRBV7-8	TRBJ2-7	few	CASSPRLAGEYEQYF	TGTGCCAGCAGCCCCCGCCTAGCGGGAGAGTACGAGCAGTACTTC
TRBD1	TRBV27	TRBJ1-1	few	CASSMNRGTEAFF	TGTGCCAGCAGTATGAACAGGGGAACTGAAGCTTTCTTT
TRBD2	TRBV2	TRBJ2-5	few	CASSEVGSSGFQETQYF	TGTGCCAGCAGTGAAGTCGGGTCTAGCGGGTTCCAAGAGACCCAGTACTTC
NA	TRBV7-8	TRBJ2-7	few	CASSFGTPTYEQYF	TGTGCCAGCAGCTTCGGCACACCGACCTACGAGCAGTACTTC
NA	TRBV2	TRBJ2-1	NA	CASSPDEVRRLDEQFF	TGTGCCAGCAGTCCCGATGAAGTTCGCCGCCTCGATGAGCAGTTCTTC
TRBD2	TRBV29-1	TRBJ2-5	few	CSVEVAGGETQYF	TGCAGCGTTGAAGTAGCGGGAGGTGAGACCCAGTACTTC
TRBD1	TRBV5-1	TRBJ2-2	few	CASSETRQGYGNTGELFF	TGCGCCAGCAGCGAGACCCGACAGGGGTACGGGAACACCGGGGAGCTGTTTTTT
TRBD1	TRBV4-1	TRBJ2-5	few	CASSEPSGTGVYQETQYF	TGCGCCAGCAGCGAACCCTCCGGGACAGGGGTTTACCAAGAGACCCAGTACTTC
TRBD2	TRBV28	TRBJ2-2	few	CASRTQREWRTGELFF	TGTGCCAGCCGGACTCAGCGGGAGTGGCGCACCGGGGAGCTGTTTTTT
NA	TRBV5-1	TRBJ2-5	few	CASSLEGLSRETQYF	TGCGCCAGCAGCTTGGAAGGGTTGAGTCGAGAGACCCAGTACTTC
NA	TRBV20-1	TRBJ2-3	few	CSAGDNTDTQYF	TGCAGTGCTGGGGACAACACAGATACGCAGTATTTT
NA	TRBV18	TRBJ2-7	NA	CASSSGIYYEQYF	TGTGCCAGCTCGTCCGGTATTTACTACGAGCAGTACTTC
NA	TRBV11-2	TRBJ2-2	NA	CASIEQLYTGELFF	TGTGCCAGCATAGAACAGCTTTACACCGGGGAGCTGTTTTTT
TRBD1	TRBV5-1	TRBJ1-2	many	CASSWTGQGARGYTF	TGCGCCAGCAGCTGGACGGGACAGGGGGCGCGTGGCTACACCTTC
NA	TRBV20-1	TRBJ2-1	NA	CSASASYNEQFF	TGCAGTGCTAGTGCGTCCTACAATGAGCAGTTCTTC
TRBD1	TRBV5-1	TRBJ2-2	NA	CASSARQGPGELFF	TGCGCCAGCAGCGCGAGACAGGGCCCCGGGGAGCTGTTTTTT
TRBD1	TRBV5-1	TRBJ1-4	NA	CASSRGQGRVNEKLFF	TGCGCCAGCAGCAGGGGACAGGGTCGGGTTAATGAAAAACTGTTTTTT
TRBD2	TRBV20-1	TRBJ2-2	NA	CSARALAGGPSNTGELFF	TGCAGTGCTAGAGCCCTAGCGGGAGGGCCATCGAACACCGGGGAGCTGTTTTTT
NA	TRBV7-9	TRBJ2-5	NA	CASSPQGGVPRETQYF	TGTGCCAGCAGCCCACAAGGGGGAGTCCCCAGAGAGACCCAGTACTTC
NA	TRBV2	TRBJ2-2	NA	CASSEFGARGGTGELFF	TGTGCCAGCAGTGAATTTGGTGCAAGGGGGGGCACCGGGGAGCTGTTTTTT